This is a list of T cell receptor beta chains from one sample in a study of blood T cell repertoires in COVID-19. Using immunoSEQ multiplex PCR, the repertoire was profiled, and TCRdb retains in-frame clones only, with some absent. The table records about 220,000 clones, approximately 92% of them present only once. The sequenced sample was PBMCs or T cells enriched from blood (not recorded which). All receptors derive from a woman aged 18-29 years in a cohort exposed to, infected with or recovered from COVID-19 (not recorded which). Both conserved end residues are part of each CDR3. A D gene is named only where the DNA matches it firmly. Not every row has a clone size; where given, it reads once, few, many or a size class.

v_call: TRBV3-1/TRBV3-2
clone_size: .
d_call: .
j_call: TRBJ1-2
cdr3_nt: TGTGCCAGCAGCCAGAGTGTAAGGGGATGGTATGGCTACACCTTC
cdr3_aa: CASSQSVRGWYGYTF

v_call: TRBV10-1
clone_size: .
d_call: .
j_call: TRBJ1-2
cdr3_nt: TGCGCCAGCAGATTACAGGCTCTCTATGGCTACACCTTC
cdr3_aa: CASRLQALYGYTF

v_call: TRBV11-2
clone_size: .
d_call: .
j_call: TRBJ2-3
cdr3_nt: TGTGCCAGCAGCTCCGGTACCGGGAGCTTGGCAGATACGCAGTATTTT
cdr3_aa: CASSSGTGSLADTQYF

v_call: TRBV28
clone_size: few
d_call: TRBD1
j_call: TRBJ1-6
cdr3_nt: TGTGCCAGCAGTTTAGCGGGGACAGGTTCAATTCTACCCCTCCACTTT
cdr3_aa: CASSLAGTGSILPLHF

v_call: TRBV10-1
clone_size: .
d_call: .
j_call: TRBJ1-1
cdr3_nt: TGCGCCAGCAGTGAGTCGTGGCAGCGGAACACTGAAGCTTTCTTT
cdr3_aa: CASSESWQRNTEAFF

v_call: TRBV6-5
clone_size: .
d_call: .
j_call: TRBJ2-3
cdr3_nt: TGTGCCAGCGCTGCGGCCACGGCCACAGATACGCAGTATTTT
cdr3_aa: CASAAATATDTQYF

v_call: TRBV7-9
clone_size: .
d_call: TRBD2
j_call: TRBJ2-1
cdr3_nt: TGTGCCAGCAGCTTAAGATGGGGCGGGAGCAATGAGCAGTTCTTC
cdr3_aa: CASSLRWGGSNEQFF

v_call: TRBV5-4
clone_size: .
d_call: TRBD1
j_call: TRBJ2-1
cdr3_nt: TGTGCCAGCAGCTTGGCCGGAGGACAGGGGGCTCGGGAGCAGTTCTTC
cdr3_aa: CASSLAGGQGAREQFF

v_call: TRBV27
clone_size: .
d_call: TRBD1
j_call: TRBJ2-7
cdr3_nt: TGTGCCAGCCTTTGCAGGGGGCCATTCTCCTACGAGCAGTACTTC
cdr3_aa: CASLCRGPFSYEQYF

v_call: TRBV28
clone_size: few
d_call: TRBD1
j_call: TRBJ2-3
cdr3_nt: TGTGCCAGCAGTTTCGCGGGACAGGGGTTTGCAGATACGCAGTATTTT
cdr3_aa: CASSFAGQGFADTQYF

v_call: TRBV7-8
clone_size: .
d_call: TRBD1
j_call: TRBJ2-1
cdr3_nt: TGTGCCAGCAGCTTAGGGACAGGGTCCGCGTCGTTCTACAATGAGCAGTTCTTC
cdr3_aa: CASSLGTGSASFYNEQFF

v_call: TRBV7-9
clone_size: .
d_call: TRBD2
j_call: TRBJ2-7
cdr3_nt: TGTGCCAGCAGCTTAGAATTAGCGGGGGACGAGCAGTACTTC
cdr3_aa: CASSLELAGDEQYF

v_call: TRBV25-1
clone_size: once
d_call: .
j_call: TRBJ2-1
cdr3_nt: TGTGCCAGCGGGAGGAGATACAATGAGCAGTTCTTC
cdr3_aa: CASGRRYNEQFF

v_call: TRBV12-3/TRBV12-4
clone_size: .
d_call: .
j_call: TRBJ2-1
cdr3_nt: TGTGCCAGCAGAAACACCAACAGGGAGCAGTTCTTC
cdr3_aa: CASRNTNREQFF

v_call: TRBV28
clone_size: .
d_call: TRBD1
j_call: TRBJ1-6
cdr3_nt: TGTGCCAGCAGTGAGGGACAGGGGGAAAACCCTTTTCGGGCCCTCCACTTT
cdr3_aa: CASSEGQGENPFRALHF